The rows below give T cell receptor beta chains drawn from one sample of a study of OX40 agonist ivuxolimab in advanced cancers. Clones were sequenced by immunoSEQ multiplex PCR, and TCRdb holds only the in-frame ones, with some missing. Of 60,000 or so clones listed, roughly 84% are singletons. Sequenced material: CD4+ or CD8+ T cells sorted from blood, taken in a trial of the OX40 agonist ivuxolimab. These receptors came from an adult with an advanced solid tumor such as melanoma, head and neck, liver or kidney cancer. Each CDR3 is given with its conserved first and last residue. D genes are given only for firm matches. Rows give clone size only sometimes, using once, few, many, or a class for an expanded clone.

clone size	D gene	V gene	J gene	CDR3 protein	CDR3 DNA
NA	TRBD2	TRBV5-1	TRBJ2-3	CASSSILAIADTQYF	TGCGCCAGCAGCTCCATACTAGCGATCGCAGATACGCAGTATTTT
NA	NA	TRBV7-2	TRBJ2-1	CASSFWGAGYYNEQFF	TGTGCCAGCAGCTTCTGGGGGGCGGGATACTACAATGAGCAGTTCTTC
NA	NA	TRBV7-2	TRBJ1-6	CASSLLGSYNSPLHF	TGTGCCAGCAGCTTACTCGGGAGCTATAATTCACCCCTCCACTTT
NA	TRBD2	TRBV19	TRBJ2-3	CASSEGLAGSDTQYF	TGTGCCAGTAGCGAGGGACTAGCGGGGTCAGATACGCAGTATTTT
NA	NA	TRBV6-6	TRBJ2-7	CASSSPDRSEQYF	TGTGCCAGCAGTTCCCCGGACAGATCCGAGCAGTACTTC
NA	TRBD1	TRBV18	TRBJ1-1	CASSRLSQTGDTEAFF	TGTGCCAGCTCACGACTGTCCCAGACAGGGGACACTGAAGCTTTCTTT
NA	NA	TRBV7-2	TRBJ2-1	CASSLVSHNSEQFF	TGTGCCAGCAGCTTAGTTTCCCACAATAGTGAGCAGTTCTTC
NA	TRBD2	TRBV2	TRBJ2-3	CASSVGTSGTDTQYF	TGTGCCAGCAGTGTGGGGACTAGCGGCACAGATACGCAGTATTTT
NA	NA	TRBV29-1	TRBJ2-2	CSVEGYTGELFF	TGCAGCGTTGAAGGATACACCGGGGAGCTGTTTTTT
few	NA	TRBV2	TRBJ2-7	CASILRGGFEQYF	TGTGCCAGCATCCTCAGGGGGGGGTTTGAGCAGTACTTC
few	NA	TRBV7-2	TRBJ2-1	CASSLYYNEQFF	TGTGCCAGCAGCCTCTACTACAATGAGCAGTTCTTC
once	TRBD2	TRBV5-1	TRBJ2-5	CASRSGLAEETQYF	TGCGCCAGCAGATCGGGACTAGCAGAAGAGACCCAGTACTTC
NA	TRBD2	TRBV7-2	TRBJ2-5	CASSAILPGLAGQETQYF	TGTGCCAGCAGCGCGATCTTACCGGGACTAGCGGGGCAAGAGACCCAGTACTTC
NA	NA	TRBV28	TRBJ2-1	CASSSPAYNEQFF	TGTGCCAGCAGTTCTCCAGCCTACAATGAGCAGTTCTTC
NA	NA	TRBV7-2	TRBJ2-1	CASSLTQGREQFF	TGTGCCAGCAGCTTAACCCAGGGTCGAGAGCAGTTCTTC
NA	NA	TRBV15	TRBJ2-1	CATSREGFQFF	TGTGCCACCAGCAGAGAAGGATTCCAGTTCTTC
NA	NA	TRBV5-1	TRBJ2-3	CASSLGLLTDTQYF	TGCGCCAGCAGCTTGGGACTTTTAACAGATACGCAGTATTTT
NA	NA	TRBV7-2	TRBJ2-7	CASSLSGSYEQYF	TGTGCCAGCAGCTTGTCGGGTTCCTACGAGCAGTACTTC
NA	TRBD1	TRBV7-9	TRBJ1-1	CASSPSDRGWNTEAFF	TGTGCCAGCAGCCCCTCGGACAGGGGCTGGAACACTGAAGCTTTCTTT
NA	NA	TRBV11-1	TRBJ1-1	CASSPQKFSSANTEAFF	TGTGCCAGCAGCCCCCAAAAGTTCTCGTCAGCGAACACTGAAGCTTTCTTT
NA	TRBD1	TRBV19	TRBJ1-1	CASSRTGSVDTEAFF	TGTGCCAGTAGTAGGACAGGGAGTGTCGACACTGAAGCTTTCTTT
NA	TRBD1	TRBV7-7	TRBJ2-5	CASSPGGGQGAVTQYF	TGTGCCAGCAGCCCGGGCGGGGGACAGGGGGCCGTGACCCAGTACTTC
NA	NA	TRBV9	TRBJ2-1	CASSATTVNEQFF	TGTGCCAGCAGCGCAACGACAGTCAATGAGCAGTTCTTC
many	TRBD1	TRBV7-9	TRBJ1-3	CASSFAGGSGNTIYF	TGTGCCAGCAGCTTTGCAGGGGGCTCTGGAAACACCATATATTTT
NA	NA	TRBV13	TRBJ2-5	CASSLSPTRRAGETQYF	TGTGCCAGCAGCCTAAGCCCTACCCGGCGGGCCGGGGAGACCCAGTACTTC
NA	NA	TRBV18	TRBJ1-3	CASSLQDSSGNTIYF	TGTGCCAGCTCACTACAGGACAGCTCTGGAAACACCATATATTTT
NA	NA	TRBV5-1	TRBJ1-1	CASSLGGLSNTEAFF	TGCGCCAGCAGCTTGGGCGGGCTCAGCAACACTGAAGCTTTCTTT
once	TRBD1	TRBV7-2	TRBJ1-1	CASSRDRNTEAFF	TGTGCCAGCAGCCGGGACAGAAACACTGAAGCTTTCTTT
NA	TRBD1	TRBV19	TRBJ1-5	CASKGDRVPNQPQHF	TGTGCCAGTAAAGGGGACAGGGTCCCTAATCAGCCCCAGCATTTT
NA	NA	TRBV6-6	TRBJ2-5	CASSYGQGNQETQYF	TGTGCCAGCAGTTACGGCCAGGGAAACCAAGAGACCCAGTACTTC
NA	NA	TRBV11-2	TRBJ2-5	CASSLVTAQETQYF	TGTGCCAGCAGCTTAGTGACAGCACAAGAGACCCAGTACTTC
NA	NA	TRBV28	TRBJ1-2	CASSPPGATGGYTF	TGTGCCAGCAGTCCCCCTGGGGCCACGGGAGGCTACACCTTC
NA	NA	TRBV11-2	TRBJ1-1	CASSLDLASMNTEAFF	TGTGCCAGCAGCTTAGATCTTGCGTCTATGAACACTGAAGCTTTCTTT
few	NA	TRBV5-6	TRBJ2-6	CASSHKRAAGANVLTF	TGTGCCAGCAGCCACAAAAGGGCGGCTGGGGCCAACGTCCTGACTTTC
NA	NA	TRBV28	TRBJ2-7	CASSLRARTYEQYF	TGTGCCAGCAGCCTCAGGGCCAGGACCTACGAGCAGTACTTC
few	TRBD1	TRBV2	TRBJ1-5	CASSRDRGVQPQHF	TGTGCCAGCAGTAGAGACAGGGGGGTTCAGCCCCAGCATTTT
NA	NA	TRBV29-1	TRBJ2-7	CSAVTGSTYEQYF	TGCAGCGCTGTCACAGGGTCAACCTACGAGCAGTACTTC
NA	NA	TRBV5-4	TRBJ1-2	CASSFIGVPNYGYTF	TGTGCCAGCAGCTTTATAGGGGTCCCTAACTATGGCTACACCTTC
NA	TRBD1	TRBV30	TRBJ2-7	CAWSFHAGTGDEQYF	TGTGCCTGGAGTTTCCACGCCGGGACAGGGGACGAGCAGTACTTC
NA	NA	TRBV9	TRBJ2-3	CASTSRDGDTQYF	TGTGCCAGCACCTCCCGGGACGGGGATACGCAGTATTTT